The table lists the clone carrying this T cell receptor beta chain with a few counts. Its antigen remains unidentified. The entry originates in a study of cytomegalovirus exposure and HLA in healthy donors. Researchers ran the PCR with 60 Vbeta and 13 Jbeta primers. Method: immunoSEQ multiplex PCR; TCRdb's copy keeps in-frame clones and lacks some. The table shows 150,000 or so clones, with roughly 77% occurring only once. Study-level findings and limits: Presence/absence analyses took donor sequencing depth as roughly uniform. In a later analysis, common viral pathogens appeared linked to several of the most significant clusters. The majority of TCR sequences were rare, yet some public TCRs appeared in many donors.

Germline V gene sequence: CDR1 MNHEY, CDR2 SVGAGI. The CDR3 is made up of 15 amino acids. Trimming removed 2 bases at V and 4 bases at J, with 13 bases between. The V gene is TRBV6-5, the J gene TRBJ2-3; the D gene is possibly TRBD1 (6 bases). Input material: PBMCs. The TCR comes from a man aged 18-30 years in good health and CMV-seropositive. The CDR3 sequence: CASSYSGRGADTQYF. CDR3 coding DNA: TGTGCCAGCAGTTACAGTGGCAGGGGAGCAGATACGCAGTATTTT.